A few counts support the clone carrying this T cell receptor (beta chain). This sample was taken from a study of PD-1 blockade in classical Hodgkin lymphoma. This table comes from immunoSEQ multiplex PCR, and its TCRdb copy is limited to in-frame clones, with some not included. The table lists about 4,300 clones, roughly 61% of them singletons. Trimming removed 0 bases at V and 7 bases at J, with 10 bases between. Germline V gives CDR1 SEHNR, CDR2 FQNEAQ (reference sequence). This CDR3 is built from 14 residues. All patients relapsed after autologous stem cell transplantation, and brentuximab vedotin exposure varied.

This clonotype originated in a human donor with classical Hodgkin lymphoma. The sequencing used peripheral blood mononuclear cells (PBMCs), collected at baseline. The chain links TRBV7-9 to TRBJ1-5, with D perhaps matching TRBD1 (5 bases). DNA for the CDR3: TGTGCCAGCAGCTTAGCGGCAGGGCAACAGCCCCAGCATTTT. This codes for CASSLAAGQQPQHF.